This TCR beta chain was sequenced during a study of T cell repertoires in cytomegalovirus infection. Across the whole study: CMV infection plus the matching HLA type was flagged by public TCR beta signatures. Findings and caveats of the study: Individuals carrying CMV plus the relevant HLA were identified by cumulative frequency of public TCR beta families. What dominated the ex vivo response were HLA-C-restricted CMV-specific TCR beta clonotypes.

CDR1 is SEHNR, CDR2 FQNEAQ, per germline (reference sequence). The CDR3 sequence is 15 residues long. The ends lost 3 bases at V and 4 bases at J; junction bases unmatched: 8. TCRdb independently ran MiXCR on the reads; one entry per CDR3 protein. In the table there are about 220,000 distinct CDR3 sequences, 35% to 40% of which are singletons. Points on this clonotype: No antigen is known for it.

V usage is TRBV7-9 and J usage is TRBJ2-7; 8 nucleotides match TRBD1. The receptor comes from a human donor in good health (CMV status not recorded). Some clones in this sample may be carry-over from other donors' samples. The sample consisted of CD8+ T cells from cultured PBMCs, taken from culture after CMV antigen stimulation. CDR3: CASSFSGTGVYEQYF. The CDR3 nucleotides read TGTGCCAGCAGCTTTTCCGGGACAGGTGTTTACGAGCAGTACTTC.